Reported below is one T cell receptor (beta chain). This record belongs to a study of STAT5B mutations in CD4+ large granular lymphocyte leukemia. Across the whole study: Among healthy donors, a particular HLA allele went with more CDR3 'QG' motifs.

Trimming at V came to 5 bases and at J to 5 bases, leaving 6 bases not matched to a gene. There are 14 residues in the CDR3. Germline V lookup: CDR1 LNHDA, CDR2 SQIVND (reference sequence). Assay used: immunoSEQ multiplex PCR; TCRdb lists only in-frame clones, some missing. The data hold about 31,000 clones, with approximately 69% observed a single time. The V call is TRBV19, the J call TRBJ2-1, with TRBD1 matching 7 bases. The sequence derives from a human donor in good health. Sequencing was performed on CD4+ T cells from blood buffy coats. CDR3 region: CASSLPGQNNEQFF. The CDR3 nucleotides read TGTGCCAGTAGTTTGCCGGGACAGAACAATGAGCAGTTCTTC.